The 24 T cell receptor beta chains below come from one sample, sequenced in a study of brain T cells in children with intractable seizures. The method was immunoSEQ multiplex PCR; TCRdb's version includes in-frame clones alone and lacks a portion of them. This table has about 350,000 clones, nearly 95% appearing once. Time point denoted: blood from clinic visit 5 months post-surgery; TSC patient then seizure free. This material consisted of peripheral blood, taken less than 6 months after surgery. The source is a boy under three years old with tuberous sclerosis and intractable seizures.

This clone occurred once. The chain recombines TRBV3-1 (or the pseudogene TRBV3-2) with TRBJ1-2; D is unclear. Trimming removed 1 base from V and 0 bases from J, with 6 bases in between. There are 14 residues in the CDR3. Germline V gene lookup returns CDR1 LGHDT and CDR2 YNNKEL (reference sequence). The chain's CDR3 is CASSQVFTNYGYTF. DNA of the CDR3: TGTGCCAGCAGCCAAGTCTTTACTAACTATGGCTACACCTTC.

CDR3 in amino acids: CASSPPLGEEGSYEQYF. The CDR3, as DNA: TGTGCCAGCTCACCACCTTTGGGAGAGGAGGGCTCCTACGAGCAGTACTTC. The chain uses TRBV18 and TRBJ2-7, with TRBD2 as a possible D gene (6 bases). Germline CDR1 is KGHSH and CDR2 is LQKENI. V was clipped by 0 bases and J by 0 bases, with 15 bases between them. This CDR3 comprises 17 residues.

The chain has TRBV24-1 and TRBJ2-6, with 7 bases matching TRBD2. Germline V gene data show CDR1 as KGHDR and CDR2 as SFDVKD. The CDR3 contains 17 residues. Unmatched junction bases numbered 9, after V lost 4 bases and J lost 4 bases. CDR3 loop: CATSDGGGLAGANVLTF. Written as DNA, the CDR3 is TGTGCCACCAGTGACGGGGGAGGGCTGGCCGGGGCCAACGTCCTGACTTTC.

This clone was detected only a few times. The rearrangement joins TRBV5-1 to TRBJ1-3; 7 positions match TRBD1. From germline, CDR1 is SGHRS and CDR2 YFSETQ. The CDR3 runs to 15 residues. V was clipped by 0 bases and J by 2 bases; unmatched bases: 2. DNA of the CDR3: TGCGCCAGCAGCTTGGTACAGGGGCCTGGAAACACCATATATTTT. Its translation is CASSLVQGPGNTIYF.

This clone was seen a single time. At one end, the junction sequence differs from germline, possibly due to a read error. The chain is built from TRBV25-1 and TRBJ1-3; D is undetermined. There are 13 residues in the CDR3. The germline V gene has CDR1 MGHDK and CDR2 SYGVNS. CDR3 residues: CASSEWLENTIYF. In DNA form, the CDR3 reads TGTGCCAGCAGCGAATGGTTGGAAAACACCATATATTTT. Complete variable domain (other parts from reference TRBV25-1 and TRBJ1-3): EADIYQTPRYLVIGTGKKITLECSQTMGHDKMYWYQQDPGMELHLIHYSYGVNSTEKGDLSSESTVSRIRTEHFPLTLESARPSHTSQYLCASSEWLENTIYFGEGSWLTVV.

The V gene is TRBV5-1, the J gene TRBJ1-3; 9 nucleotides align to TRBD1. CDR1 is SGHRS, CDR2 YFSETQ, per germline. This CDR3 is built from 17 residues. Trimming took 4 bases from V and 4 from J; bases not matched to a gene: 12. The CDR3 loop is CASSQGTGLPWGNTIYF. In nucleotides, the CDR3 is TGCGCCAGCAGCCAAGGGACAGGGTTGCCCTGGGGAAACACCATATATTTT.

This chain connects TRBV30 to TRBJ2-7, with D maybe TRBD2 (5 bases). The V end lost 1 base, the J end lost 7 bases, and 11 bases lay between the germline ends. Germline CDR1 and CDR2: GTSNPN and SVGIG (reference sequence). CDR3 size: 12 residues. The chain's CDR3 is CAWSADGVEQYF. Written as DNA, the CDR3 is TGTGCCTGGAGTGCCGACGGGGTTGAGCAGTACTTC.

The J gene is TRBJ2-7, the V gene TRBV21-1; the listed D gene, TRBD2, was not tested against the DNA. TRBV21-1 counts as a pseudogene. The length of the CDR3 is 16 residues. The CDR3 region is CASSKGQGTSGYEQYF. DNA for the CDR3: TGTGCCAGCAGCAAAGGCCAAGGGACTAGCGGATACGAGCAGTACTTC.

The chain is built from TRBV2 and TRBJ1-4; the match to TRBD1 covers 7 bases. Germline-derived CDR1 and CDR2 are SNHLY and FYNNEI. The CDR3 sequence is 15 residues long. Losses at the gene ends were 6 bases for V and 6 bases for J; bases not matched to a gene: 10. This CDR3 reads CASSSETGRYEKLFF. CDR3 nucleotide sequence: TGTGCCAGCAGCTCCGAGACAGGGCGATATGAAAAACTGTTTTTT.

V is TRBV30 and J is TRBJ1-1; D gene uncertain. This CDR3 is 11 amino acids long. The ends were cut back, 6 bases at V and 0 bases at J, with 5 bases in the middle. CDR1 is GTSNPN, CDR2 SVGIG, per germline (reference sequence). CDR3 DNA: TGTGCCTGTCGGATGAACACTGAAGCTTTCTTT. This translates into CACRMNTEAFF.

The chain combines TRBV21-1 with TRBJ1-2. TRBV21-1 represents a pseudogene. The length of the CDR3 is 11 residues. The CDR3 sequence is CASSNDGCYTF. The CDR3 DNA reads TGTGCCAGCAGCAATGACGGATGCTACACCTTC.

V and J are TRBV5-5 and TRBJ2-1; 12 nucleotides match TRBD2. Germline assignment: CDR1 SGHKS and CDR2 YYEKEE (reference sequence). The J segment lost 8 bases and the V segment lost 0 bases, leaving 6 bases of the junction unmatched. This CDR3 contains 16 residues. The DNA of the CDR3 is TGTGCCAGCAGCTTGGTGGCGACTAGCGGGGGCTATGAGCAGTTCTTC. Protein: CASSLVATSGGYEQFF.

As concerns this clone: At one of its ends the junction is not consistent with the germline gene, which may arise from a read error. V and J are TRBV5-4 and TRBJ2-7; D remains unclear. Germline CDR1 and CDR2: SGHNT and YYREEE (reference sequence). The CDR3 covers 14 residues. The CDR3, as DNA: TGTGCCAGCAACTTGGGCCCAGCCTCCTACGAGCAGTACTTC. Encoded protein: CASNLGPASYEQYF.

The chain recombines TRBV6-4 with TRBJ2-3, with 10 positions matching TRBD1. J lost 4 bases, V lost 2 bases, and 0 bases had no gene match. Germline CDR1 is MRHNA and CDR2 is SNTAGT. This CDR3 has 14 amino acids. CDR3 amino acids: CASSDGQGADTQYF. The CDR3 DNA sequence: TGTGCCAGCAGTGACGGACAGGGGGCAGATACGCAGTATTTT.

This chain joins TRBV19 and TRBJ1-1, with D perhaps matching TRBD1 (6 bases). The V gene's germline CDR1 is LNHDA and CDR2 SQIVND (reference sequence). With 8 bases removed from V and 5 bases from J, the gap between germline ends came to 18 bases. CDR3 length: 14 residues. The CDR3 bases are TGTGCCAGTCACCCCACAGGGTTAGGGACTGAAGCTTTCTTT. Its translation is CASHPTGLGTEAFF.

This chain links TRBV6-5 with TRBJ1-5; tentatively, D is TRBD1 (5 bases). V lost 6 bases and J 0 bases, leaving 12 bases between the germline ends. Looked up from germline, CDR1 is MNHEY and CDR2 is SVGAGI. The CDR3 runs 15 residues. Written as DNA, the CDR3 is TGTGCCAGCAGGACGCGGACACCTAGCAATCAGCCCCAGCATTTT. It yields the protein CASRTRTPSNQPQHF.

CDR3 sequence: CASSYNSRYKTQYF. CDR3 DNA: TGTGCCAGCAGTTACAACTCCCGTTATAAGACCCAGTACTTC. The rearrangement uses TRBV6-5 and TRBJ2-5; no firm D call. The V and J ends lost 2 bases and 6 bases respectively, with 13 bases between them. This CDR3 is 14 amino acids long. Germline V gene data show CDR1 as MNHEY and CDR2 as SVGAGI.

The chain carries TRBV3-1 (or the pseudogene TRBV3-2) and TRBJ1-4; a possible D gene is TRBD1 (6 bases). This CDR3 contains 13 residues. Trimming took off 5 bases at V and 5 bases at J, with 9 bases between the two ends. Germline CDR1 is LGHDT and CDR2 is YNNKEL (reference sequence). CDR3 DNA sequence: TGTGCCAGCAGCACCACAGGGAATGAAAAACTGTTTTTT. This sequence encodes CASSTTGNEKLFF.

This clone was recorded once. The chain links TRBV20-1 to TRBJ2-7; D is perhaps TRBD2 (6 bases). CDR3 size: 11 residues. Between the trimmed V and J ends, which lost 3 bases and 7 bases, there was a span of 10 bases. Germline CDR1 reads DFQATT; CDR2 reads SNEGSKA (reference sequence). As DNA, the CDR3 is TGCAGTGCTAGTAGCGGTTATGAGCAGTACTTC. Translation gives CSASSGYEQYF.

The V and J genes are TRBV5-1 and TRBJ2-1; 8 nucleotides line up with TRBD2. This CDR3 is built from 16 residues. The germline V gene has CDR1 SGHRS and CDR2 YFSETQ. Germline trimming cut 0 bases from V and 10 bases from J; bases unmatched to any gene: 12. The CDR3, as DNA: TGCGCCAGCAGCTTGGAGGTAGCGGGGCGTTTCGGGGAGCAGTTCTTC. Translated: CASSLEVAGRFGEQFF.

The table lists this clone with a count of one. The chain joins TRBV10-1 to TRBJ2-2, with TRBD2 matching 15 bases. The CDR3 covers 17 residues. CDR1 and CDR2 (germline): WNHNN, SYGVQD (reference sequence). V trimming: 10 bases; J trimming: 5 bases; junction bases outside the gene matches: 11. The CDR3 bases are TGCGCCACCTCGGGGACTAGCGGGAGGAAGGGGACCGGGGAGCTGTTTTTT. Translated: CATSGTSGRKGTGELFF.

The V gene is TRBV30, the J gene TRBJ1-1; D gene uncertain. V lost 2 bases and J lost 5, with 6 bases in between. This CDR3 spans 11 amino acids. Germline CDR1 GTSNPN, CDR2 SVGIG (reference sequence). The CDR3, as DNA: TGTGCCTGGAGTTCGAGTACTGAAGCTTTCTTT. Protein product: CAWSSSTEAFF.

This chain uses TRBV5-4 with TRBJ1-1, with 8 bases aligning to TRBD1. V was pared by 5 bases and J by 5 bases, with 8 bases of the junction left unmatched. Germline values: CDR1 SGHNT, CDR2 YYREEE (reference sequence). The CDR3 spans 14 residues. The CDR3 is CASRQDRVSTEAFF. The CDR3 DNA reads as TGTGCCAGCAGACAGGACAGGGTGTCGACTGAAGCTTTCTTT.

This clone was detected once. The chain combines TRBV12-3 or TRBV12-4 with TRBJ1-2; D is ambiguous. The length of the CDR3 is 13 residues. Trimming stripped 3 bases from V and 5 bases from J, with 10 bases between. The CDR3 DNA is TGTGCCAGCAGTTTGGTCAGGAATTATGGCTACACCTTC. Translation: CASSLVRNYGYTF.